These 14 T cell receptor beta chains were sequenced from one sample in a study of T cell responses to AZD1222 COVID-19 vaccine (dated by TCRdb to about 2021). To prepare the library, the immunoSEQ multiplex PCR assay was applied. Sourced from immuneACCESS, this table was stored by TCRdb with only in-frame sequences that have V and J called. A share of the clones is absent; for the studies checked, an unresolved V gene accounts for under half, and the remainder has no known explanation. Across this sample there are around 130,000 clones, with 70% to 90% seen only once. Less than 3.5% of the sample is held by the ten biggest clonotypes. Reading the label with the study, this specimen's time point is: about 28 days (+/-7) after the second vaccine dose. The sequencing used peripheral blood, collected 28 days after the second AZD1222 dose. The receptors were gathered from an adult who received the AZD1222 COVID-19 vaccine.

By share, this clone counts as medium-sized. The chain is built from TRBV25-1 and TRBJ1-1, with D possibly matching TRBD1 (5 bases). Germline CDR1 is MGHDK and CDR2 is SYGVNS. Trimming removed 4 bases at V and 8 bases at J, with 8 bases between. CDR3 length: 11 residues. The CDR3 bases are TGTGCCAGCAGTGGGGGGGACGAAGCTTTCTTT. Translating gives CASSGGDEAFF.

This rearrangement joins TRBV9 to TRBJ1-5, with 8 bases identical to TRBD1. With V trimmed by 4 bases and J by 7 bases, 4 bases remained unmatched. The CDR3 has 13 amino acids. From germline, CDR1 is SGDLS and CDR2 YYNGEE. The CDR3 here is CASSLTGVQPQHF. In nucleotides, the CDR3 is TGTGCCAGCAGCTTGACAGGGGTACAGCCCCAGCATTTT.

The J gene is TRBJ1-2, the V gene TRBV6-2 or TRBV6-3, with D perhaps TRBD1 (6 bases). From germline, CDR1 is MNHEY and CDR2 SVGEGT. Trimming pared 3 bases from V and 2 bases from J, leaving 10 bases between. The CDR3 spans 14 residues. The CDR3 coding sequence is TGTGCCAGCAGTTATTCGGGGGCCAACTATGGCTACACCTTC. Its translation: CASSYSGANYGYTF.

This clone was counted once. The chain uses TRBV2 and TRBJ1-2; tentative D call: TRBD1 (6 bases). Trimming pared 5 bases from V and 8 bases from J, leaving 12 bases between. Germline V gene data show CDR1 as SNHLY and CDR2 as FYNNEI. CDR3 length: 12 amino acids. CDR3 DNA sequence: TGTGCCAGCAGTAGGCGGGGGCAAGGCTACACCTTC. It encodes CASSRRGQGYTF.

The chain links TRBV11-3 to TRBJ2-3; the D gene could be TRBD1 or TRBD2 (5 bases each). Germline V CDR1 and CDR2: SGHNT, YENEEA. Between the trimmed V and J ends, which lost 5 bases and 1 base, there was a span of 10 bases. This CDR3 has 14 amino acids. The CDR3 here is CASSRSGRTDTQYF. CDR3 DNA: TGTGCCAGCAGCCGGTCGGGACGCACAGATACGCAGTATTTT.

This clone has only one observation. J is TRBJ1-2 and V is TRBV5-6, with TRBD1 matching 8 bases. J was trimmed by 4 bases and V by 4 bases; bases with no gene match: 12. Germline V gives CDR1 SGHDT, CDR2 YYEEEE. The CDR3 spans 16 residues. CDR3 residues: CASSDPQGARFYGYTF. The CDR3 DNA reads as TGTGCCAGCAGCGATCCGCAGGGGGCCAGATTCTATGGCTACACCTTC.

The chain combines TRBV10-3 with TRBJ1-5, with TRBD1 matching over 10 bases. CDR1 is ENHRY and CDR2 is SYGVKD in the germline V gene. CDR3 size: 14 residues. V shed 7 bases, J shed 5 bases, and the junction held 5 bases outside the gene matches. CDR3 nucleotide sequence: TGTGCCATCAAAGGGACAGGGGACGATCAGCCCCAGCATTTT. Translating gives CAIKGTGDDQPQHF.

In DNA, the CDR3 is TGTGCCTGGAGTCGGTGGGGGGCAGTCACGCAGTATTTT. Encoded protein: CAWSRWGAVTQYF. The genes are TRBV30 and TRBJ2-3; the D call may be TRBD1 or TRBD2 (6 bases each). Germline V gene lookup returns CDR1 GTSNPN and CDR2 SVGIG (reference sequence). V lost 2 bases and J 9 bases, leaving 15 bases between the germline ends. CDR3 length: 13 residues.

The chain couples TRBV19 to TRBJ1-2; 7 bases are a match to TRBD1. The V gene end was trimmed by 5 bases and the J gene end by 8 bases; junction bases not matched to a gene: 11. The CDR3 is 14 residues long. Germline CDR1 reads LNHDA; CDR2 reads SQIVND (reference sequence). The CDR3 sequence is CASSPRQGVGGYTF. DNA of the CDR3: TGTGCCAGTAGTCCTCGACAGGGTGTGGGCGGCTACACCTTC.

CDR3 in amino acids: CASSLRTGSYNSPLHF. The CDR3 DNA reads as TGTGCCAGCAGCTTACGGACAGGCTCCTATAATTCACCCCTCCACTTT. The rearrangement uses TRBV3-1 (or the pseudogene TRBV3-2) and TRBJ1-6, with 7 bases aligning to TRBD1. Per germline, CDR1 LGHDT and CDR2 YNNKEL (reference sequence). CDR3 size: 16 residues. The ends lost 5 bases at V and 0 bases at J; junction bases unmatched: 4.

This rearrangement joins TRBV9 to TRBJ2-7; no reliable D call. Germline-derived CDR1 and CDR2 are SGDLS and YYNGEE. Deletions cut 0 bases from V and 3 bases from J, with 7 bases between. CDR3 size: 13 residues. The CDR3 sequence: CASSVVPDYEQYF. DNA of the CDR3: TGTGCCAGCAGCGTAGTACCAGACTACGAGCAGTACTTC.

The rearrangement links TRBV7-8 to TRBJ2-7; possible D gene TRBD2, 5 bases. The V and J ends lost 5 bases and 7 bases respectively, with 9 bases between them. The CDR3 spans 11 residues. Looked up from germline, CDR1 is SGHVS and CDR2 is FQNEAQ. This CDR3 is CASSPREEQYF. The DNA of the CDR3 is TGTGCCAGCAGCCCCCGGGAAGAGCAGTACTTC.

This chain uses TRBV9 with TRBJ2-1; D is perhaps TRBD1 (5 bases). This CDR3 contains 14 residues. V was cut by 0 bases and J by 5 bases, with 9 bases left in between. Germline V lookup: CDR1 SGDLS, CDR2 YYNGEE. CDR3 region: CASSVAQGNNEQFF. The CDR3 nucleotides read TGTGCCAGCAGCGTAGCCCAGGGTAACAATGAGCAGTTCTTC.

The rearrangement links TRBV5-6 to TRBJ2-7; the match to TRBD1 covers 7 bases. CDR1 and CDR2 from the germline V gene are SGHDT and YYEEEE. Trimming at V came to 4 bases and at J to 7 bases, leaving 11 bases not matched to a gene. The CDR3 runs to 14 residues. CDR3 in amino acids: CASSPFDRVGEQYF. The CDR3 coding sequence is TGTGCCAGCAGCCCTTTCGACAGGGTAGGGGAGCAGTACTTC.